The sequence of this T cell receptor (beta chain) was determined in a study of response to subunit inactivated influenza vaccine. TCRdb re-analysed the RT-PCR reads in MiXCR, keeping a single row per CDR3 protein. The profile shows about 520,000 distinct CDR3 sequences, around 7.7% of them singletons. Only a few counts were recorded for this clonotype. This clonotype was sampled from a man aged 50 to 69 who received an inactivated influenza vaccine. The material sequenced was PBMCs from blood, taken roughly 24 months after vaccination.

The CDR3 is CASRRDRVFSGELFF. The CDR3 nucleotides are TGTGCCAGCCGACGGGACAGGGTTTTCTCCGGGGAGCTGTTTTTT. J is TRBJ2-2 and V is TRBV12-3 or TRBV12-4; 9 bases line up with TRBD1. The V segment lost 8 bases and the J segment 6 bases; nucleotides outside the gene matches: 10. This CDR3 has 15 residues.